Listed here are 16 T cell receptor beta chains from one sample, sequenced in a study of Ad26.COV2.S vaccination and SARS-CoV-2 variants. Treatment in this sample: 15 to 20 received Ad26.COV2.S at low or high dose, single or two shots; 5 received placebo; per-sample allocation not given. Day 63 after the first injection of vaccine or placebo was the sampling time. The data were produced by immunoSEQ multiplex PCR, yet TCRdb's version contains in-frame clones alone and is incomplete. The table records around 420,000 clones, approximately 90% of them present only once. The source was peripheral blood, collected in a trial of Ad26.COV2.S vaccine versus placebo. These receptors all stem from a person between 18 and 65 years old who received the Ad26.COV2.S COVID-19 vaccine or a placebo.

The chain uses TRBV29-1 and TRBJ2-5, with D maybe TRBD1 (6 bases). The germline gives CDR1 SQVTM, CDR2 ANQGSEA. Between the trimmed V and J ends, which lost 0 bases and 4 bases, there was a span of 12 bases. The CDR3 has 14 amino acids. The chain's CDR3 is CSVEDPLRGETQYF. CDR3 bases: TGCAGCGTTGAAGATCCCCTCAGGGGAGAGACCCAGTACTTC.

CDR3 amino acids: CASSPGLAPSTDTQYF. The CDR3 region has the DNA TGTGCCAGCAGCCCCGGACTAGCCCCTAGCACAGATACGCAGTATTTT. V gene TRBV6-2 or TRBV6-3 combines with J gene TRBJ2-3; the match to TRBD2 covers 8 bases. The germline V gene has CDR1 MNHEY and CDR2 SVGEGT. This CDR3 contains 16 residues. The J segment lost 0 bases and the V segment lost 6 bases, leaving 8 bases of the junction unmatched.

The chain is built from TRBV19 and TRBJ1-4; 8 bases fit TRBD1. The V and J ends lost 3 bases and 7 bases, in that order; junction bases with no gene match: 7. The V gene's germline CDR1 is LNHDA and CDR2 SQIVND (reference sequence). This CDR3 contains 15 residues. The CDR3 DNA reads TGTGCCAGTAGTATGACGATCCAGGGGGCTGAAAAACTGTTTTTT. Translating it yields CASSMTIQGAEKLFF.

The chain couples TRBV29-1 to TRBJ2-2; unclear D gene. V was cut by 4 bases and J by 6 bases, with 15 bases left in between. The germline CDR1 and CDR2 sequences are SQVTM and ANQGSEA. There are 14 residues in the CDR3. The CDR3 loop is CSVGSALQPGELFF. DNA for the CDR3: TGCAGCGTTGGTAGTGCGCTTCAACCCGGGGAGCTGTTTTTT.

This clone has just one count. This sequence joins TRBV7-3 and TRBJ2-3; D is possibly TRBD2 (5 bases). The ends were cut back, 2 bases at V and 5 bases at J, with 14 bases in the middle. The CDR3 loop spans 15 amino acids. Germline-derived CDR1 and CDR2 are SGHTA and FQGTGA. The CDR3 loop is CASSLGSSIGDTQYF. The CDR3, as DNA: TGTGCCAGCAGCTTAGGGAGTTCCATCGGAGATACGCAGTATTTT.

This clone was counted between two and nine times. The genes are TRBV29-1 and TRBJ2-1, with D perhaps assigned TRBD1 or TRBD2 (5 bases each). The CDR3 runs 14 residues. V lost 3 bases and J lost 9, with 18 bases in between. CDR1 SQVTM and CDR2 ANQGSEA come from the germline V gene. The CDR3 sequence is CSVDGRGTPGEQFF. Written as DNA, the CDR3 is TGCAGCGTTGACGGCAGAGGGACCCCCGGTGAGCAGTTCTTC.

The chain is built from TRBV7-3 and TRBJ2-1, with 7 positions matching TRBD2. The J segment lost 2 bases and the V segment lost 1 base, leaving 5 bases of the junction unmatched. There are 16 residues in the CDR3. Germline assignment: CDR1 SGHTA and CDR2 FQGTGA. This CDR3 reads CASSLNGGFTYNEQFF. The CDR3 DNA sequence: TGTGCCAGCAGCTTAAACGGGGGGTTCACCTACAATGAGCAGTTCTTC.

The rearrangement links TRBV6-2 or TRBV6-3 to TRBJ2-3; 9 nucleotides agree with TRBD2. The germline V gene encodes CDR1 MNHEY and CDR2 SVGEGT. The CDR3 is made up of 16 amino acids. V shed 2 bases and J 5 bases; nucleotides not matched to a gene: 8. For the CDR3, the DNA is TGTGCCAGCAGTTACGCTTTGCGGGGGGGCAGAGATACGCAGTATTTT. Protein product: CASSYALRGGRDTQYF.

The chain has TRBV4-3 and TRBJ2-5; D remains unclear. Germline assignment: CDR1 LGHNA and CDR2 YSLEER. The CDR3 loop spans 14 amino acids. V lost 3 bases to trimming and J lost 1 base, with 9 bases between them. CDR3 sequence reads: CASSHRHLQETQYF. CDR3 sequence (DNA): TGCGCCAGCAGCCACAGACACCTCCAAGAGACCCAGTACTTC.

Comment on this clone: This CDR3 is also generated by other DNA sequences in the sample. This sequence joins TRBV4-1 and TRBJ2-7; D is ambiguous. This CDR3 has 14 amino acids. Trimming shortened V by 1 base and J by 1 base, and 8 bases separated the two germline ends. Germline lookup yields CDR1 MGHRA and CDR2 YSYEKL. As DNA, the CDR3 is TGCGCCAGCAGCCAAGGGGCAGGTTCCTACGAGCAGTACTTC. Its protein product is CASSQGAGSYEQYF.

This rearrangement joins TRBV25-1 to TRBJ1-6; D is ambiguous. Germline V gene data show CDR1 as MGHDK and CDR2 as SYGVNS. The CDR3 is 14 residues long. V lost 5 bases and J lost 7, with 12 bases in between. The DNA of the CDR3 is TGTGCCAGCAGTTTCGTACCGAGCAATTCACCCCTCCACTTT. Its translation is CASSFVPSNSPLHF.

The chain links TRBV3-1 (or the pseudogene TRBV3-2) to TRBJ1-2, with D hard to call. The CDR3 has 13 amino acids. Trimming stripped 1 base from V and 6 bases from J, with 9 bases between. Germline loops: CDR1 LGHDT, CDR2 YNNKEL (reference sequence). The CDR3 bases are TGTGCCAGCAGCCAAGTCGGGAGTGATGGCTACACCTTC. Translated, it gives CASSQVGSDGYTF.

This clone was seen just once. V usage is TRBV5-1 and J usage is TRBJ2-6; either TRBD1 or TRBD2 may fit D (5 bases each). CDR3 length: 18 amino acids. V was trimmed by 1 base and J by 0 bases, leaving 14 bases between them. Germline CDR1 is SGHRS and CDR2 is YFSETQ. As DNA, the CDR3 is TGCGCCAGCAGCTTGAGCGGCAGGGCAACCTCTGGGGCCAACGTCCTGACTTTC. It encodes CASSLSGRATSGANVLTF.

CDR3 in amino acids: CATSRDRVWQPQHF. CDR3 sequence (DNA): TGTGCCACCAGCAGAGACAGGGTCTGGCAGCCCCAGCATTTT. This chain links TRBV15 with TRBJ1-5, with a tentative D call TRBD1 (5 bases). Germline V gene sequence: CDR1 LNHNV, CDR2 YYDKDF (reference sequence). The V gene lost 0 bases and the J gene lost 7 bases, with 10 bases spanning the gap. The CDR3 is 14 residues long. The entire variable domain, with the rest obtained from reference TRBV15 and TRBJ1-5, is as follows: DAMVIQNPRYQVTQFGKPVTLSCSQTLNHNVMYWYQQKSSQAPKLLFHYYDKDFNNEADTPDNFQSRRPNTSFCFLDIRSPGLGDTAMYLCATSRDRVWQPQHFGDGTRLSIL.

V usage is TRBV12-3 or TRBV12-4 and J usage is TRBJ1-1, with D hard to call. Trimming pared 3 bases from V and 6 bases from J, leaving 8 bases between. This CDR3 spans 12 amino acids. This CDR3 reads CASSFSGAEAFF. CDR3 bases: TGTGCCAGCAGTTTCTCAGGAGCTGAAGCTTTCTTT.

The chain recombines TRBV6-5 with TRBJ2-7; TRBD2 agrees at 12 bases. Trimming took 10 bases from V and 3 from J; bases not matched to a gene: 4. The CDR3 extends over 13 amino acids. The germline V gene has CDR1 MNHEY and CDR2 SVGAGI. The CDR3 here is CATRLAGVYEQYF. The CDR3 DNA sequence: TGTGCCACCAGACTAGCGGGGGTCTACGAGCAGTACTTC.